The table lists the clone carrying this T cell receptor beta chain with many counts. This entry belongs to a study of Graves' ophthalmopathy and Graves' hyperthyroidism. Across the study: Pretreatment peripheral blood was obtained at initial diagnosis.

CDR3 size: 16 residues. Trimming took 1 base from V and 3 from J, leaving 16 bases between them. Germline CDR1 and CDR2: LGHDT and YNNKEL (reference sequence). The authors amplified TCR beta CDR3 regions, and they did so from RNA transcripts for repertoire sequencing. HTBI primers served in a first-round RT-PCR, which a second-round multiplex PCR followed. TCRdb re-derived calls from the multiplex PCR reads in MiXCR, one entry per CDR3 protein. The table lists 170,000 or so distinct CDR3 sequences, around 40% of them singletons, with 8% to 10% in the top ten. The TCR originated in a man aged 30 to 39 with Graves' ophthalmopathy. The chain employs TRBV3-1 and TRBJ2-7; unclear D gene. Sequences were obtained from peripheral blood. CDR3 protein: CASSQVFGKNSYEQYF. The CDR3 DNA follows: TGTGCCAGCAGCCAAGTTTTCGGCAAAAATAGCTACGAGCAGTACTTC.